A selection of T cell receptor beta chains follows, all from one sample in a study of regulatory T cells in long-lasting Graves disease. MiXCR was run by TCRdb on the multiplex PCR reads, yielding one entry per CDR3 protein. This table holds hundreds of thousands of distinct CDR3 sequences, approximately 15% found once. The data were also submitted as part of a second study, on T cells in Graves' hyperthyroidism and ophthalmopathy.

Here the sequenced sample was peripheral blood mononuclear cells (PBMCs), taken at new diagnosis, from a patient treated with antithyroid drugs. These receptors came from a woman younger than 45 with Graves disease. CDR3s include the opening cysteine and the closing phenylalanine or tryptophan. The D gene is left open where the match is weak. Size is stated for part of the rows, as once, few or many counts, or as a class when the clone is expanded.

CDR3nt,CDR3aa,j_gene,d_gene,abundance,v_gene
TGTGCCATCAGTGACGGCAGGTCGAGCTCCTATAATTCACCCCTCCACTTT,CAISDGRSSSYNSPLHF,TRBJ1-6,NA,NA,TRBV10-3
TGTGCCAGCAACAATCGACAGGGCATGAACACTGAAGCTTTCTTT,CASNNRQGMNTEAFF,TRBJ1-1,TRBD1,many,TRBV7-9
TGCGCCAGCAGCTTGTTGGGGGACAGCGGCAATGAGCAGTTCTTC,CASSLLGDSGNEQFF,TRBJ2-1,TRBD1,many,TRBV5-1
TGTGCCAGTACGGGACAGCTTAATCAGCCCCAGCATTTT,CASTGQLNQPQHF,TRBJ1-5,TRBD1,NA,TRBV10-3
TGTGCCAGCTCACCTAGGACAGAAACCTACGCGCAGGGTGAAAAACTGTTTTTT,CASSPRTETYAQGEKLFF,TRBJ1-4,NA,few,TRBV18
TGCAGCGAAGGGACCACAGATACGCAGTATTTT,CSEGTTDTQYF,TRBJ2-3,NA,NA,TRBV29-1
TGTGCCAGTAGTATTGGCGGGAGGGCCGCCGAGCAGTACTTC,CASSIGGRAAEQYF,TRBJ2-7,TRBD2,NA,TRBV19
TGTGCCAGCAGCTCCACTAGCGGGAACTACAATGAGCAGTTCTTC,CASSSTSGNYNEQFF,TRBJ2-1,TRBD2,many,TRBV7-2
TGTGCCAGCGGGCGCGAGGCCACCGGGGAGCTGTTTTTT,CASGREATGELFF,TRBJ2-2,NA,many,TRBV2
TGTGCCAGCAGCGGACTCCCCGGTAGTGGGGCCAACGTCCTGACTTTC,CASSGLPGSGANVLTF,TRBJ2-6,NA,NA,TRBV6-1
TGTGCCAGCAGTTTTTCAGTCCCGAGAGAGCAGTACTTC,CASSFSVPREQYF,TRBJ2-7,NA,many,TRBV28
TGTGCCAGCGGATTACCGGGACCATACAATGAGCAGTTCTTC,CASGLPGPYNEQFF,TRBJ2-1,NA,many,TRBV27
TGTGCCAGCAGCGTCTCCCAGACCACAGATACGCAGTATTTT,CASSVSQTTDTQYF,TRBJ2-3,NA,few,TRBV9
TGTGCTAGTGGTTTGGTATTGAGTGGCACTGAAGCTTTCTTT,CASGLVLSGTEAFF,TRBJ1-1,NA,many,TRBV12-5
TGTGCCAGCAGCTTTCTGGGGAACTACGAGCAGTACTTC,CASSFLGNYEQYF,TRBJ2-7,NA,many,TRBV7-9
TGCGCCAGCAGCTTGGTCGGTTTCAAGGTTTATGGCTACACCTTC,CASSLVGFKVYGYTF,TRBJ1-2,NA,many,TRBV5-1
TGTGCCACCAGGGCAGGGGGTCCTGGAGAGACCCAGTACTTC,CATRAGGPGETQYF,TRBJ2-5,TRBD1,NA,TRBV24-1
TGTGCCAGCAGCCCGAGGACAGGGGTCGTCAATCAGCCCCAGCATTTT,CASSPRTGVVNQPQHF,TRBJ1-5,TRBD1,few,TRBV7-6
TGCAGTGCTAGAGAGGCGACAGGTAGCCTCTGGTATGGCTACACCTTC,CSAREATGSLWYGYTF,TRBJ1-2,NA,many,TRBV20-1
TGCGCCAGCAGCCGCGAGGTACAAGCTAACTATGGCTACACCTTC,CASSREVQANYGYTF,TRBJ1-2,NA,NA,TRBV4-1
TGTGCCAGCAGCCGACAGTTATGGGACACTGAAGCTTTCTTT,CASSRQLWDTEAFF,TRBJ1-1,NA,many,TRBV27
TGTGCCAGCGGAAACCGGGTGAAAACAGATACGCAGTATTTT,CASGNRVKTDTQYF,TRBJ2-3,NA,NA,TRBV6-1
TGTGCCAGCAGTGAAGCAAAAGGGACAGGGGCCAACTATGGCTACACCTTC,CASSEAKGTGANYGYTF,TRBJ1-2,TRBD1,many,TRBV2
TGTGCCAGCAGTTTACAGCCCAACACCGGGGAGCTGTTTTTT,CASSLQPNTGELFF,TRBJ2-2,NA,NA,TRBV12-3/TRBV12-4
TGTGCCAGCAGCTTAGAACTAGCGGGACCAAGCACAGATACGCAGTATTTT,CASSLELAGPSTDTQYF,TRBJ2-3,TRBD2,NA,TRBV7-9
TGTGCCAGCAGTCTCCCGGATACGCAGTATTTT,CASSLPDTQYF,TRBJ2-3,NA,many,TRBV6-1
TGTGCCAGCAGCCGGAGACAGGGCATCTACGAGCAGTACTTC,CASSRRQGIYEQYF,TRBJ2-7,TRBD1,many,TRBV5-6
TGTGCCAGCAGTTTCACAGGGGCTTCCAATCAGCCCCAGCATTTT,CASSFTGASNQPQHF,TRBJ1-5,TRBD1,NA,TRBV12-3/TRBV12-4
TGTGCCAGCAGCTTAATAGGGGTCAATCAGCCCCAGCATTTT,CASSLIGVNQPQHF,TRBJ1-5,NA,NA,TRBV7-2
TGTGCCAGCTCACCACCGGTACAACCCTACGAGCAGTACTTC,CASSPPVQPYEQYF,TRBJ2-7,NA,many,TRBV18
TGTGCCAGCAACCTAGCGGGAGGCGTGAGCTCAGAGACCCAGTACTTC,CASNLAGGVSSETQYF,TRBJ2-5,TRBD2,many,TRBV2
TGTGCCAGCAGTGAAGGGGGAACCTGGGGCAATCAGCCCCAGCATTTT,CASSEGGTWGNQPQHF,TRBJ1-5,NA,NA,TRBV6-1
TGCAGCGCCCATCCGGGACGGACCTACAATGAGCAGTTCTTC,CSAHPGRTYNEQFF,TRBJ2-1,NA,NA,TRBV29-1
TGTGCCAGCATGACAGGGTCCCAGCCCCAGCATTTT,CASMTGSQPQHF,TRBJ1-5,TRBD1,many,TRBV28
TGTGCCAGCGGTGCAGTGGGAGGGAAGGTAGATACGCAGTATTTT,CASGAVGGKVDTQYF,TRBJ2-3,TRBD2,NA,TRBV7-3
TGTGCCAGCAGTTACTCGGGACAAGATCAGCCCCAGCATTTT,CASSYSGQDQPQHF,TRBJ1-5,NA,NA,TRBV6-5
TGCGCCAGCAGCCCGGGACTCCGGACCGAAAATGAAAAACTGTTTTTT,CASSPGLRTENEKLFF,TRBJ1-4,NA,many,TRBV5-1
TGCAGCGTTGAAGATCAGTCAGGGGGCAAGACAGATACGCAGTATTTT,CSVEDQSGGKTDTQYF,TRBJ2-3,TRBD1,few,TRBV29-1
TGTGCCACCAGTGATCCGAGACAGGGGGGAACCGGGGAGCTGTTTTTT,CATSDPRQGGTGELFF,TRBJ2-2,TRBD1,few,TRBV24-1
TGTGCCAGCAGTTCCACAGGGGGCTACACCTTC,CASSSTGGYTF,TRBJ1-2,NA,many,TRBV12-3/TRBV12-4
TGTGCCAGCAGCCCTTTTAGCGGGACTGGGACTAGCACAGATACGCAGTATTTT,CASSPFSGTGTSTDTQYF,TRBJ2-3,TRBD2,many,TRBV28
TGTGCCAGCAGCCCCCAGCGAGTCGAGACCCAGTACTTC,CASSPQRVETQYF,TRBJ2-5,NA,many,TRBV7-2
TGTGCCAGCACCGACAGTGCGCAGCCCCAGCATTTT,CASTDSAQPQHF,TRBJ1-5,NA,NA,TRBV6-1
TGTGCCAGCAGCCAAGGGATAGGCACAGATACGCAGTATTTT,CASSQGIGTDTQYF,TRBJ2-3,NA,few,TRBV3-1
TGTGCCACCAGCACGAAGACTAGCGGGAGGGAGAAAGAGACCCAGTACTTC,CATSTKTSGREKETQYF,TRBJ2-5,TRBD2,few,TRBV15
TGCGCCAGCAGCCAAGAGGTGACACGGTTTAATCAGCCCCAGCATTTT,CASSQEVTRFNQPQHF,TRBJ1-5,NA,NA,TRBV4-1
TGTGCCACCAGCAGAGACCAGGCGTGGGACACTGAAGCTTTCTTT,CATSRDQAWDTEAFF,TRBJ1-1,NA,NA,TRBV15
TGTGCCTGGAGTGGACTGCCATTCGACTATCGTGGCTACACCTTC,CAWSGLPFDYRGYTF,TRBJ1-2,NA,NA,TRBV30
TGTGCCAGCAGTACGACCCCGGGAGGAGAGACCCAGTACTTC,CASSTTPGGETQYF,TRBJ2-5,TRBD2,many,TRBV2
TGTGCCAGCAGCAGGGGACTTGATAACAATGAGCAGTTCTTC,CASSRGLDNNEQFF,TRBJ2-1,NA,many,TRBV7-2
TGTGCCAGCAGTTTATCCCGACAGGCTAATTCACCCCTCCACTTT,CASSLSRQANSPLHF,TRBJ1-6,NA,few,TRBV27
TGTGCCAGCAGCGTAGCCCCTGGGGATTCACCCCTCCACTTT,CASSVAPGDSPLHF,TRBJ1-6,NA,few,TRBV9
TGTGCCAGCAGAAAGCTAGCGGGAGAAGAGGTCAATGAGCAGTTCTTC,CASRKLAGEEVNEQFF,TRBJ2-1,TRBD2,NA,TRBV7-9
TGCAGTGCTGGGATGACAGGGTTCCGCACAGATACGCAGTATTTT,CSAGMTGFRTDTQYF,TRBJ2-3,TRBD1,many,TRBV20-1
TGTGCCAGCAGTTACACAGGCTTGGACAGGATAAAGGACACCGGGGAGCTGTTTTTT,CASSYTGLDRIKDTGELFF,TRBJ2-2,TRBD1,many,TRBV6-5
TGCAGTGCTAGACAACGGTTCCCTAATTCACCCCTCCACTTT,CSARQRFPNSPLHF,TRBJ1-6,NA,few,TRBV20-1